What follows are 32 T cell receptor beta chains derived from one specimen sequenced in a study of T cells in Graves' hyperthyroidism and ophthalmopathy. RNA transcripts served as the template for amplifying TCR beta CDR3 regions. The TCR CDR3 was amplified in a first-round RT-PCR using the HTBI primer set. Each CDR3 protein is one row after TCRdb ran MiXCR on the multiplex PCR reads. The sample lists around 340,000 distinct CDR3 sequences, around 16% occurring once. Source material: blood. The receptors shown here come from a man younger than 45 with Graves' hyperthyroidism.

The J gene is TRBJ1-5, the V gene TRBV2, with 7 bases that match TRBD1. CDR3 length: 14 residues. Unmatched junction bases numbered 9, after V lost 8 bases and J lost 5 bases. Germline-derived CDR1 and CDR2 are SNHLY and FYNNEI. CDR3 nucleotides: TGTGCCAGCCCTAGGGAGGGGGCCCATCAGCCCCAGCATTTT. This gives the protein CASPREGAHQPQHF.

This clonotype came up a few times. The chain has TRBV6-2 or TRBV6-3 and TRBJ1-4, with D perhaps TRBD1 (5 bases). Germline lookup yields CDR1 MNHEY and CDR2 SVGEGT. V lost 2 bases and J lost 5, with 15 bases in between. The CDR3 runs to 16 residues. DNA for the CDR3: TGTGCCAGCAGTTACGGTCCAGCGGCAGGGAATGAAAAACTGTTTTTT. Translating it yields CASSYGPAAGNEKLFF.

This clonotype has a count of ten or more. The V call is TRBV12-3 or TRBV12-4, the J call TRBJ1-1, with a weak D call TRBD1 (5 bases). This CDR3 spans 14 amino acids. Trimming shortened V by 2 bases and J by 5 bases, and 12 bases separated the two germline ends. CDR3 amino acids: CASSLRDALTEAFF. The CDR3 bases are TGTGCCAGCAGTTTACGGGACGCCCTTACTGAAGCTTTCTTT.

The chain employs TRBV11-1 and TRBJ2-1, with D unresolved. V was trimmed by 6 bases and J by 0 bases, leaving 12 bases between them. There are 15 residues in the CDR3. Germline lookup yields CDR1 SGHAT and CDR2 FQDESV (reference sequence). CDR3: CASSEKDSSYNEQFF. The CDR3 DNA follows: TGTGCCAGCAGTGAGAAGGATAGCTCCTACAATGAGCAGTTCTTC.

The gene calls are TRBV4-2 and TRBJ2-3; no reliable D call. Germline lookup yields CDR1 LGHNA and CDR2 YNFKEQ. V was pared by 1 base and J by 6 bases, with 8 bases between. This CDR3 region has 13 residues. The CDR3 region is CASSQGGQDTQYF. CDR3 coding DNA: TGTGCCAGCAGCCAAGGGGGTCAGGATACGCAGTATTTT.

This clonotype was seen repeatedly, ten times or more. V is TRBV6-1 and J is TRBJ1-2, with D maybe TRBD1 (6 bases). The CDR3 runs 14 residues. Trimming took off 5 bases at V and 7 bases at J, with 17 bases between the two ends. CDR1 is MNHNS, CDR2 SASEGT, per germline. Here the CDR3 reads CASSSPNRVGGYTF. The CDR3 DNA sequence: TGTGCCAGCAGTTCCCCCAACAGGGTGGGTGGCTACACCTTC.

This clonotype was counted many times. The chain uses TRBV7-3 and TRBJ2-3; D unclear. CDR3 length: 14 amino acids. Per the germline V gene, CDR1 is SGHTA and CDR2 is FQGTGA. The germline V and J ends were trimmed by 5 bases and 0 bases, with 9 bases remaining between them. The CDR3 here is CASSIDGSTDTQYF. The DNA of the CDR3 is TGTGCCAGCAGCATCGACGGAAGCACAGATACGCAGTATTTT. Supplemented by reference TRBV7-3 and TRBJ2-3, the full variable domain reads GAGVSQTPSNKVTEKGKYVELRCDPISGHTALYWYRQSLGQGPEFLIYFQGTGAADDSGLPNDRFFAVRPEGSVSTLKIQRTERGDSAVYLCASSIDGSTDTQYFGPGTRLTVL.

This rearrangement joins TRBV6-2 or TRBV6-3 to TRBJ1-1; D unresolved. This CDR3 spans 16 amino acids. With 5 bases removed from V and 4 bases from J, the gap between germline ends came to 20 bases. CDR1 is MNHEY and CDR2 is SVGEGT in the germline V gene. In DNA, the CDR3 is TGTGCCAGCAGTATCGGACCCCAAGGTGGGAGCACTGAAGCTTTCTTT. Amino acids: CASSIGPQGGSTEAFF.

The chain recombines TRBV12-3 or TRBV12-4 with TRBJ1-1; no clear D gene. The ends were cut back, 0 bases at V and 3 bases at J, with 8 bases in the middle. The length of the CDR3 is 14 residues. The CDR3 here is CASSLAPLDTEAFF. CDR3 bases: TGTGCCAGCAGTTTAGCGCCCCTGGACACTGAAGCTTTCTTT.

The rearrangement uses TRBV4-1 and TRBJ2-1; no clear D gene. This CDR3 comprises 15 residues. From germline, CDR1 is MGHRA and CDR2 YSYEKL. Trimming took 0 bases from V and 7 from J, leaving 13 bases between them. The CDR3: CASSQEWGRVNEQFF. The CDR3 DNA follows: TGCGCCAGCAGCCAAGAGTGGGGAAGGGTGAATGAGCAGTTCTTC.

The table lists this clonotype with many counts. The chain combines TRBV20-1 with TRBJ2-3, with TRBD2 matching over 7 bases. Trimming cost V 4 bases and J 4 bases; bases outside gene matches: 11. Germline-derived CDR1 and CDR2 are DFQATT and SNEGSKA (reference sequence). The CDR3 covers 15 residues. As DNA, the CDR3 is TGCAGTGCTACGATCCTTAGCGGGTTGGCAGATACGCAGTATTTT. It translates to CSATILSGLADTQYF.

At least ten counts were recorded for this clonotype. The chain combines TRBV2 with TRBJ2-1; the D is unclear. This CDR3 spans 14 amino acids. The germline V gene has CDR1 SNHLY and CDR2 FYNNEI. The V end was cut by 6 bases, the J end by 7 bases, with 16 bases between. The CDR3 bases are TGTGCCAGCAGCGCTATGACTGCTATGAATGAGCAGTTCTTC. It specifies CASSAMTAMNEQFF. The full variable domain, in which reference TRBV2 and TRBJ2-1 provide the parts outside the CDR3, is EPEVTQTPSHQVTQMGQEVILRCVPISNHLYFYWYRQILGQKVEFLVSFYNNEISEKSEIFDDQFSVERPDGSNFTLKIRSTKLEDSAMYFCASSAMTAMNEQFFGPGTRLTVL.

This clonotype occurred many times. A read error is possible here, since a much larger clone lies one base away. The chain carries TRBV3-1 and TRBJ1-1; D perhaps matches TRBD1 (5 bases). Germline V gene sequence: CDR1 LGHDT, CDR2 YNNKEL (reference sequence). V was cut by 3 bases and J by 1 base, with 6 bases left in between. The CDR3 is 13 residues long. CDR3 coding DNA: TGTGCCAGCAGCCACCAGGGGAACACTGAAGCTTTCTTT. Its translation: CASSHQGNTEAFF.

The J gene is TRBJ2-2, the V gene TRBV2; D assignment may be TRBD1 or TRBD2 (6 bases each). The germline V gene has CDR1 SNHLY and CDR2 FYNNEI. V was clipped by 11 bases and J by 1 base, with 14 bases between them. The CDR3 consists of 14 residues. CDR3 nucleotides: TGTGCCCCTAGGGGGGAGGAGAACACCGGGGAGCTGTTTTTT. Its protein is CAPRGEENTGELFF.

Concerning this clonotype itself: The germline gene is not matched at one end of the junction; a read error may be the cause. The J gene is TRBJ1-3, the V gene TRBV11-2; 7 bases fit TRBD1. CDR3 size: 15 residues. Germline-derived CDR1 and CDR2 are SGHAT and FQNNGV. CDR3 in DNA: TGTGCCAGCAGCTCCATACAGGGGTCTGGAAACACCACATATTTT. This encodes CASSSIQGSGNTTYF.

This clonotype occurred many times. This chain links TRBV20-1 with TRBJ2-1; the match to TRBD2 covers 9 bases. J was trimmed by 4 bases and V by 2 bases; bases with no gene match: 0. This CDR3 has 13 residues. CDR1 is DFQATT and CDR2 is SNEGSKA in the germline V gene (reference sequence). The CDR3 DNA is TGCAGTGCTAGACTAGCGGGGTACAATGAGCAGTTCTTC. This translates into CSARLAGYNEQFF.

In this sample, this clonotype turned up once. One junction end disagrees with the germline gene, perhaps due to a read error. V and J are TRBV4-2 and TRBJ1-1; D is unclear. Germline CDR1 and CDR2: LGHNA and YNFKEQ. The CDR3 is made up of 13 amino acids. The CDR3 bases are TGTGCCGGCAGCCCCGGGTGGAACACTGAAGCTTTCTTT. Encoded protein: CAGSPGWNTEAFF.

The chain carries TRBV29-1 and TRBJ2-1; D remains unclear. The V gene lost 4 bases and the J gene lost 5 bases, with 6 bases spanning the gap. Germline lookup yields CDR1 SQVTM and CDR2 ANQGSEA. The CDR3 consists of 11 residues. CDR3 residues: CSVGRNNEQFF. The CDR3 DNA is TGCAGCGTTGGGCGGAACAATGAGCAGTTCTTC.

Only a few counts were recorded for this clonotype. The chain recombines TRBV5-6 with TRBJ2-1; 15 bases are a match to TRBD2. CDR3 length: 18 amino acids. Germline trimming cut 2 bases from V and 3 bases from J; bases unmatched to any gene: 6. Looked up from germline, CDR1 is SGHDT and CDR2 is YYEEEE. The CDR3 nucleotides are TGTGCCAGCAGCTTATTCGGACTAGCGGGAGGGGGCTACAATGAGCAGTTCTTC. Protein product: CASSLFGLAGGGYNEQFF. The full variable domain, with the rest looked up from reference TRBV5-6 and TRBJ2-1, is DAGVTQSPTHLIKTRGQQVTLRCSPKSGHDTVSWYQQALGQGPQFIFQYYEEEERQRGNFPDRFSGHQFPNYSSELNVNALLLGDSALYLCASSLFGLAGGGYNEQFFGPGTRLTVL.

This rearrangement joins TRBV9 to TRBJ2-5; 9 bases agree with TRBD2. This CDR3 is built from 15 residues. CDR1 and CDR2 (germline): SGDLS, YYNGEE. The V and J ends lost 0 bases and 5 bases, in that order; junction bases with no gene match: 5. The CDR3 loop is CASSVVASGKETQYF. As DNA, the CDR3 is TGTGCCAGCAGCGTAGTGGCTAGCGGGAAGGAGACCCAGTACTTC. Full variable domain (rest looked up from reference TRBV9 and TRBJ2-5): DSGVTQTPKHLITATGQRVTLRCSPRSGDLSVYWYQQSLDQGLQFLIQYYNGEERAKGNILERFSAQQFPDLHSELNLSSLELGDSALYFCASSVVASGKETQYFGPGTRLLVL.

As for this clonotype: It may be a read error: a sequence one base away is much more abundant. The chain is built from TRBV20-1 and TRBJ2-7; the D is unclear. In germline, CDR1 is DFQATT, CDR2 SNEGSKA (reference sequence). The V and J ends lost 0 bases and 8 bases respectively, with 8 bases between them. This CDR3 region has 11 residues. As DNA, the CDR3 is TGCAGTGCTAGAGAGGCCCACAAGCAGTACTTC. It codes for CSAREAHKQYF.

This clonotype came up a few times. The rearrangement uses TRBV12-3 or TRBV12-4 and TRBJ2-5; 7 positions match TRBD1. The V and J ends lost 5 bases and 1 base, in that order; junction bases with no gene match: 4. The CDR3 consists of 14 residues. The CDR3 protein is CASSNRDSQETQYF. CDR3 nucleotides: TGTGCCAGCAGTAATAGGGACAGCCAAGAGACCCAGTACTTC.

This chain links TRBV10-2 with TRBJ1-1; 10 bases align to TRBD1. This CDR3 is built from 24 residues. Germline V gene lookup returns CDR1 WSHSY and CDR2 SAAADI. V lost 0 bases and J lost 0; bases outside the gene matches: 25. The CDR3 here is CASSESPLAPRDRDRGGLNTEAFF. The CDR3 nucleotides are TGCGCCAGCAGTGAGTCCCCGCTAGCCCCGCGTGACCGGGACAGGGGAGGGTTGAACACTGAAGCTTTCTTT.

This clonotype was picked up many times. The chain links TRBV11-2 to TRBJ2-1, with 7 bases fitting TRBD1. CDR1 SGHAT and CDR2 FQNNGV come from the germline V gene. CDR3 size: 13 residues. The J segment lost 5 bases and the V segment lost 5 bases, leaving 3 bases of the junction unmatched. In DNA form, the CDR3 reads TGTGCCAGCAGCAGCGACAGGGACAATGAGCAGTTCTTC. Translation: CASSSDRDNEQFF.

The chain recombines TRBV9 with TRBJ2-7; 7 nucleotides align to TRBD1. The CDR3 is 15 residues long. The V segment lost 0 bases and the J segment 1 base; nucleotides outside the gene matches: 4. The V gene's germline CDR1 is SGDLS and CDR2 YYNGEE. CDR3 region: CASSVGGTASYEQYF. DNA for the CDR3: TGTGCCAGCAGCGTAGGAGGGACAGCATCCTACGAGCAGTACTTC. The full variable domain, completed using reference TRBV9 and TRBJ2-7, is DSGVTQTPKHLITATGQRVTLRCSPRSGDLSVYWYQQSLDQGLQFLIQYYNGEERAKGNILERFSAQQFPDLHSELNLSSLELGDSALYFCASSVGGTASYEQYFGPGTRLTVT.

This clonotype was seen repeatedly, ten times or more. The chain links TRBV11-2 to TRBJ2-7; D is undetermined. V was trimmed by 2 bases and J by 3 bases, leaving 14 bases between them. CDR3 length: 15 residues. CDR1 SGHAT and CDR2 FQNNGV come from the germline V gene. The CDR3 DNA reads TGTGCCAGCAGCTTATACCGAGGACCGAGCTACGAGCAGTACTTC. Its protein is CASSLYRGPSYEQYF.

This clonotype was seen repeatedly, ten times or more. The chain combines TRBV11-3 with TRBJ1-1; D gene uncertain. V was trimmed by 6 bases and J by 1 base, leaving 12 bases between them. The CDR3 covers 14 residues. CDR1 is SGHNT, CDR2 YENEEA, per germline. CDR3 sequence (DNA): TGTGCCAGCAGTCACGATTGGGCGAACACTGAAGCTTTCTTT. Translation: CASSHDWANTEAFF.

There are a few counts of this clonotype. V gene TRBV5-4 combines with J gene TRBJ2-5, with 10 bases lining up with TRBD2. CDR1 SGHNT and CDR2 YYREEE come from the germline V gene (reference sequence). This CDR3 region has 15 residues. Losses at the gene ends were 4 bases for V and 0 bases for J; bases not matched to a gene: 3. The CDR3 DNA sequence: TGTGCCAGCAGCCAACTAGCGGGGTACCAAGAGACCCAGTACTTC. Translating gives CASSQLAGYQETQYF.

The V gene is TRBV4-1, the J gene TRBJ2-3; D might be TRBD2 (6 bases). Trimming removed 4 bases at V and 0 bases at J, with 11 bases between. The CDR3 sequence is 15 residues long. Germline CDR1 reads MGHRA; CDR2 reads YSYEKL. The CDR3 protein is CASSRGDSSTDTQYF. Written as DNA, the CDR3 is TGCGCCAGCAGCCGCGGGGATTCAAGCACAGATACGCAGTATTTT.

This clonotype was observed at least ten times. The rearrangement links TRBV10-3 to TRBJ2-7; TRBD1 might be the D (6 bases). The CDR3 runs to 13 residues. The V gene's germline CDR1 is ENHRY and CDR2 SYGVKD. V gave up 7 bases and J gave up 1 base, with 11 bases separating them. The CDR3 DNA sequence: TGTGCCATCATGGGGGCAGAGTCCTACGAGCAGTACTTC. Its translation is CAIMGAESYEQYF.

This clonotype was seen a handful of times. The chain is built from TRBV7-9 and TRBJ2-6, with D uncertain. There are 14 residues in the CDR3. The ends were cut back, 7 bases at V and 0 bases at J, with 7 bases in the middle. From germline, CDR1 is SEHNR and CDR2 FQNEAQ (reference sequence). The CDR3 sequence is CASIYRSGANVLTF. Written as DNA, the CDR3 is TGTGCCAGCATCTACCGCTCTGGGGCCAACGTCCTGACTTTC.

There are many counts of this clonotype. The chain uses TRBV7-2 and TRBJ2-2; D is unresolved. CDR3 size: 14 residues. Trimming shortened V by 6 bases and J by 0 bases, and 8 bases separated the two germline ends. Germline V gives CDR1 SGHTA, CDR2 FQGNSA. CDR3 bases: TGTGCCAGCAGAATTACCACGAACACCGGGGAGCTGTTTTTT. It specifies CASRITTNTGELFF.